The 20 T cell receptor beta chains listed next were all sequenced from one sample in a study of cytomegalovirus exposure and HLA in healthy donors. The primer mix had 60 Vbeta and 13 Jbeta primers. Profiling relied on immunoSEQ multiplex PCR, and the TCRdb table lists in-frame clones only, not all of them. Seen here are 65,000 to 85,000 clones, about nine tenths observed once, and the top ten hold 2%. Sequenced input: PBMCs. These receptor sequences come from a woman in her 30s in good health and CMV-seronegative.

The rearrangement joins TRBV7-2 to TRBJ2-2; 9 positions agree with TRBD2. Germline CDR1 SGHTA, CDR2 FQGNSA. CDR3 length equals 15 residues. V shed 6 bases, J shed 7 bases, and the junction held 9 bases outside the gene matches. CDR3 residues: CASSQPGLAGGELFF. As DNA, the CDR3 is TGTGCCAGCAGTCAACCGGGACTAGCAGGCGGGGAGCTGTTTTTT.

V gene TRBV5-1 combines with J gene TRBJ2-3; TRBD1 is a possible D gene (6 bases). CDR3 length: 15 residues. From germline, CDR1 is SGHRS and CDR2 YFSETQ. V lost 0 bases to trimming and J lost 4 bases, with 12 bases between them. CDR3 bases: TGCGCCAGCAGCTTGGATGCAGGGGTGGCAGATACGCAGTATTTT. Translation: CASSLDAGVADTQYF.

The chain recombines TRBV13 with TRBJ2-1, with 14 positions matching TRBD2. This CDR3 contains 16 residues. Germline V gives CDR1 PRHDT, CDR2 FYEKMQ (reference sequence). V lost 5 bases to trimming and J lost 7 bases; unmatched junction nucleotides: 7. The chain's CDR3 is CASSAGTSGGGNEQFF. Here the CDR3 DNA reads TGTGCCAGCAGCGCCGGGACTAGCGGGGGCGGGAATGAGCAGTTCTTC. The whole variable domain, remainder taken from reference TRBV13 and TRBJ2-1, is AAGVIQSPRHLIKEKRETATLKCYPIPRHDTVYWYQQGPGQDPQFLISFYEKMQSDKGSIPDRFSAQQFSDYHSELNMSSLELGDSALYFCASSAGTSGGGNEQFFGPGTRLTVL.

The chain couples TRBV29-1 to TRBJ1-5; D is unclear. The CDR3 loop spans 13 amino acids. The V gene's germline CDR1 is SQVTM and CDR2 ANQGSEA. The ends were cut back, 6 bases at V and 3 bases at J, with 12 bases in the middle. Here the CDR3 reads CSVLSAFNQPQHF. For the CDR3, the DNA is TGCAGCGTCCTCTCCGCGTTCAATCAGCCCCAGCATTTT.

The chain combines TRBV5-5 with TRBJ1-3; TRBD1 might be the D (6 bases). CDR1 is SGHKS, CDR2 YYEKEE, per germline (reference sequence). Trimming took 7 bases from V and 3 from J, leaving 20 bases between them. This CDR3 has 16 amino acids. CDR3 sequence reads: CASSRRPGDFGNTIYF. The CDR3, as DNA: TGTGCCAGCTCCAGAAGGCCAGGGGATTTTGGAAACACCATATATTTT.

This clone was counted once. The chain recombines TRBV7-2 with TRBJ2-3; the D gene is possibly TRBD1 (6 bases). Germline V gives CDR1 SGHTA, CDR2 FQGNSA. The CDR3 consists of 13 residues. V was trimmed by 5 bases and J by 5 bases, leaving 11 bases between them. The CDR3 is CASSRGQLDTQYF. CDR3 nucleotide sequence: TGTGCCAGCAGCCGCGGACAGTTAGATACGCAGTATTTT.

The chain links TRBV6-5 to TRBJ2-3; a possible D gene is TRBD1 (5 bases). Between the trimmed V and J ends, which lost 8 bases and 3 bases, there was a span of 18 bases. Germline V gene sequence: CDR1 MNHEY, CDR2 SVGAGI. This CDR3 comprises 15 residues. The CDR3 here is CASRTSYFGTDTQYF. Here the CDR3 DNA reads TGTGCCAGCCGGACATCTTATTTCGGAACAGATACGCAGTATTTT.

Details on this clone: The same CDR3 arises from other DNA sequences in this sample as well. The CDR3 DNA reads TGTGCCTGGAAGGGCGCAGGGGGCTACGAGCAGTACTTC. Encoded protein: CAWKGAGGYEQYF. This rearrangement joins TRBV30 to TRBJ2-7; TRBD1 aligns across 7 bases. J lost 3 bases, V lost 4 bases, and 6 bases had no gene match. Germline lookup yields CDR1 GTSNPN and CDR2 SVGIG (reference sequence). CDR3 size: 13 residues.

The chain carries TRBV14 and TRBJ2-3, with 10 bases identical to TRBD2. This CDR3 comprises 18 residues. Germline-derived CDR1 and CDR2 are SGHDN and FVKESK. J gave up 3 bases and V 1 base, and 10 bases lay outside the gene matches. The CDR3 protein is CASSQGRSGRAGTDTQYF. CDR3 nucleotides: TGTGCCAGCAGCCAAGGAAGGAGCGGGAGGGCCGGAACAGATACGCAGTATTTT.

The J gene is TRBJ1-1, the V gene TRBV9; 7 bases line up with TRBD1. The V gene's germline CDR1 is SGDLS and CDR2 YYNGEE. The CDR3 length is 19 residues. V was clipped by 0 bases and J by 1 base; unmatched bases: 15. The CDR3 coding sequence is TGTGCCAGCAGCGTAGGGTTTTTGGGGACAGTCCATGGGAACACTGAAGCTTTCTTT. Protein product: CASSVGFLGTVHGNTEAFF.

This rearrangement joins TRBV15 to TRBJ2-5; 9 bases align to TRBD2. The better agreement between TRBJ2-7 and the DNA end casts doubt on the J call. The CDR3 runs 15 residues. Germline V gives CDR1 LNHNV, CDR2 YYDKDF (reference sequence). DNA of the CDR3: TGTGCCACCAGCACTAGCGGGATAAGCTCCTACGAGCAGTACTTC. This sequence encodes CATSTSGISSYEQYF.

The chain recombines TRBV12-5 with TRBJ2-1, with 12 bases aligning to TRBD1. V lost 3 bases and J lost 5; bases outside the gene matches: 8. The CDR3 runs to 17 residues. CDR1 is LGHNT, CDR2 FRNRAP, per germline. CDR3 in amino acids: CASGFPGTGGIHNEQFF. In DNA, the CDR3 is TGTGCTAGTGGTTTTCCAGGGACAGGGGGCATCCACAATGAGCAGTTCTTC.

The chain links TRBV6-1 to TRBJ1-2, with TRBD1 matching 9 bases. Per germline, CDR1 MNHNS and CDR2 SASEGT. The trim removed 6 bases at V and 2 bases at J, leaving 7 bases unmatched. This CDR3 comprises 15 residues. Here the CDR3 reads CASSASGTGNYGYTF. CDR3 in DNA: TGTGCCAGCAGCGCTTCCGGGACAGGGAACTATGGCTACACCTTC.

The chain uses TRBV19 and TRBJ2-3; 12 nucleotides agree with TRBD2. This CDR3 comprises 14 residues. From germline, CDR1 is LNHDA and CDR2 SQIVND (reference sequence). With 9 bases clipped from V and 3 bases from J, the junction kept 4 bases outside the gene matches. The CDR3 sequence: CASKLAGGTDTQYF. CDR3 sequence (DNA): TGTGCCAGCAAACTAGCGGGAGGTACAGATACGCAGTATTTT.

This clone has just one count. The chain couples TRBV15 to TRBJ2-5, with TRBD1 matching 7 bases. This CDR3 region has 16 residues. Germline-derived CDR1 and CDR2 are LNHNV and YYDKDF (reference sequence). The V segment lost 0 bases and the J segment 5 bases; nucleotides outside the gene matches: 9. The CDR3 spells CATSRDRRGQWETQYF. As DNA, the CDR3 is TGTGCCACCAGCAGAGATCGAAGGGGGCAGTGGGAGACCCAGTACTTC.

This chain joins TRBV11-3 and TRBJ2-2; a weak D match, TRBD1 (6 bases). V was shortened by 3 bases and J by 3 bases, with 8 bases between the two germline ends. The CDR3 is made up of 14 amino acids. The V gene's germline CDR1 is SGHNT and CDR2 YENEEA. CDR3 loop: CASSFQGYTGELFF. The CDR3, as DNA: TGTGCCAGCAGCTTCCAGGGGTACACCGGGGAGCTGTTTTTT.

This clone showed up just once. This chain connects TRBV11-3 to TRBJ1-1; weak D call: TRBD1 (6 bases). The V end lost 4 bases, the J end lost 2 bases, and 17 bases lay between the germline ends. The CDR3 sequence is 16 residues long. The germline V gene has CDR1 SGHNT and CDR2 YENEEA. The CDR3 DNA follows: TGTGCCAGCAGCTGGAGCCAGGACAGCGATAACACTGAAGCTTTCTTT. Encoded protein: CASSWSQDSDNTEAFF.

This CDR3 is CSASLNTEAFF. As DNA, the CDR3 is TGCAGTGCGTCTTTGAACACTGAAGCTTTCTTT. The chain recombines TRBV20-1 with TRBJ1-1, with D uncertain. CDR3 size: 11 residues. Germline values: CDR1 DFQATT, CDR2 SNEGSKA (reference sequence). Trimming took 6 bases from V and 0 from J, leaving 5 bases between them.

This clone was recorded once. The rearrangement links TRBV15 to TRBJ1-1; maybe TRBD1 (5 bases). The germline V gene encodes CDR1 LNHNV and CDR2 YYDKDF (reference sequence). There are 14 residues in the CDR3. The V end lost 0 bases, the J end lost 4 bases, and 9 bases lay between the germline ends. The CDR3 DNA follows: TGTGCCACCAGCAGAGATCTAGGGGTCACTGAAGCTTTCTTT. This translates into CATSRDLGVTEAFF. The whole variable domain, filled in from reference TRBV15 and TRBJ1-1, reads DAMVIQNPRYQVTQFGKPVTLSCSQTLNHNVMYWYQQKSSQAPKLLFHYYDKDFNNEADTPDNFQSRRPNTSFCFLDIRSPGLGDTAMYLCATSRDLGVTEAFFGQGTRLTVV.

The V call is TRBV29-1, the J call TRBJ1-1; tentatively, D is TRBD1 (6 bases). The CDR3 covers 13 residues. V lost 5 bases, J lost 6 bases, and 16 bases lay in between. CDR1 is SQVTM and CDR2 is ANQGSEA in the germline V gene. The chain's CDR3 is CSVRQARGAEAFF. As DNA, the CDR3 is TGCAGCGTTAGACAGGCTCGGGGCGCTGAAGCTTTCTTT. Full variable domain (rest looked up from reference TRBV29-1 and TRBJ1-1): SAVISQKPSRDICQRGTSLTIQCQVDSQVTMMFWYRQQPGQSLTLIATANQGSEATYESGFVIDKFPISRPNLTFSTLTVSNMSPEDSSIYLCSVRQARGAEAFFGQGTRLTVV.